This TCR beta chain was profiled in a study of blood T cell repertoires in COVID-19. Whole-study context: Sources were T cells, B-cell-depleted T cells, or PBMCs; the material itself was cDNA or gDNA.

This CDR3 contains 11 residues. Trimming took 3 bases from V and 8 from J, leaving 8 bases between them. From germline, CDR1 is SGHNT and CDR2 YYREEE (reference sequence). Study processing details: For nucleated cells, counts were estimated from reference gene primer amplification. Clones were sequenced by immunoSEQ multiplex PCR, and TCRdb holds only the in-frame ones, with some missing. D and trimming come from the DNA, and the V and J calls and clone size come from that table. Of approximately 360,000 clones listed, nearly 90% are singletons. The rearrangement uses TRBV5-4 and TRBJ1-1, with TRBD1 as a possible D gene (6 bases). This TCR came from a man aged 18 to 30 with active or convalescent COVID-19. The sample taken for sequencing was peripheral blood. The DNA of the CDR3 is TGTGCCAGCAGCTCGACAGGAGAAGCTTTCTTT. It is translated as CASSSTGEAFF.